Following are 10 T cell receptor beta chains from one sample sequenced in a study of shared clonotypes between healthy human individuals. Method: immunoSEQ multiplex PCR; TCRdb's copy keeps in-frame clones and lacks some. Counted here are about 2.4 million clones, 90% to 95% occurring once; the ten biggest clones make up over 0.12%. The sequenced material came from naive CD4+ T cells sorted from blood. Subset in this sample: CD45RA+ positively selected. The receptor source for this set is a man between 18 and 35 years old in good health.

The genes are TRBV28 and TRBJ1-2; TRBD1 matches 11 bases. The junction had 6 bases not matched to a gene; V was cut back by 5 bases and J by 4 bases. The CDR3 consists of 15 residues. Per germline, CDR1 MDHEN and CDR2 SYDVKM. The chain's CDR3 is CASSPGQGGVYGYTF. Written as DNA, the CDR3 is TGTGCCAGCAGTCCGGGACAGGGGGGTGTCTATGGCTACACCTTC.

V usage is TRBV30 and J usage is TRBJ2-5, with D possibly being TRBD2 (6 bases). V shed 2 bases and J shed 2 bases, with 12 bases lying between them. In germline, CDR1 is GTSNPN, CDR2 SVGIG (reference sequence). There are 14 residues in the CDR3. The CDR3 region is CAWSFRLGQETQYF. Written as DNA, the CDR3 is TGTGCCTGGAGTTTTAGACTAGGACAAGAGACCCAGTACTTC. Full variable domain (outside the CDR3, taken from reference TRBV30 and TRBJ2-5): SQTIHQWPATLVQPVGSPLSLECTVEGTSNPNLYWYRQAAGRGLQLLFYSVGIGQISSEVPQNLSASRPQDRQFILSSKKLLLSDSGFYLCAWSFRLGQETQYFGPGTRLLVL.

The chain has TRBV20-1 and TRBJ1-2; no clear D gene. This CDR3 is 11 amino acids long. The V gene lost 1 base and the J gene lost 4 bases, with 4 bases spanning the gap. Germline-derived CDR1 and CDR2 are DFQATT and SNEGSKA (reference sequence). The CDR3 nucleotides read TGCAGTGCTAGAGCTATCTATGGCTACACCTTC. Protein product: CSARAIYGYTF.

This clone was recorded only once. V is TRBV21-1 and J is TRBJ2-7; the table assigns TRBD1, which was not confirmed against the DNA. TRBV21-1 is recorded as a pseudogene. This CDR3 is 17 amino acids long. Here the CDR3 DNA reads TGTGCCAGCAGCACAGGGGGGGGAGGGACAGGTATTTACGAGCAGTACTTC. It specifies CASSTGGGGTGIYEQYF.

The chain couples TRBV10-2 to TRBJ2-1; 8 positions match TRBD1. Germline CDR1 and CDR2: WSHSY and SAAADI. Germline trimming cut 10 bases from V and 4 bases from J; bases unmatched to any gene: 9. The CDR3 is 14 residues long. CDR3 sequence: CATYDRGAYNEQFF. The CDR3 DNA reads TGCGCCACCTATGACAGGGGAGCTTACAATGAGCAGTTCTTC.

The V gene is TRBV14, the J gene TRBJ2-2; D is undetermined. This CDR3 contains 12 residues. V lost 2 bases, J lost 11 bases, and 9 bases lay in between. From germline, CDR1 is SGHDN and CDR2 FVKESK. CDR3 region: CASSQSTRELFF. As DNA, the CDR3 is TGTGCCAGCAGCCAATCGACGCGAGAGCTGTTTTTT.

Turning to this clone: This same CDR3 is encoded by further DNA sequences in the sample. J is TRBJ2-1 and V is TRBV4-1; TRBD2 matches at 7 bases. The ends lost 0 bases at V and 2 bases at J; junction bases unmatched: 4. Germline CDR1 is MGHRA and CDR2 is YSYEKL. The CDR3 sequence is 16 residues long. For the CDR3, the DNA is TGCGCCAGCAGCCAAGATCCGGGGGGAACCTACAATGAGCAGTTCTTC. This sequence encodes CASSQDPGGTYNEQFF.

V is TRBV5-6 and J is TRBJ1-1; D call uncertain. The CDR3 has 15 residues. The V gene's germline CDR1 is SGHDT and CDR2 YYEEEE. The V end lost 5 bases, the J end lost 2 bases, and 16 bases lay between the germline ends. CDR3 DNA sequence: TGTGCCAGCAGTCGGCGCCGATCGAGAAACACTGAAGCTTTCTTT. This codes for CASSRRRSRNTEAFF.

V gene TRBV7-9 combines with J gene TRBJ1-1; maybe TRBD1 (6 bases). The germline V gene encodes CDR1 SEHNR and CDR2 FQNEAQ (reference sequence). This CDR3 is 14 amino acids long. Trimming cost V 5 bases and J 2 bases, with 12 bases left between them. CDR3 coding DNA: TGTGCCAGCAGCCCCGGACAGTACAACACTGAAGCTTTCTTT. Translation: CASSPGQYNTEAFF.

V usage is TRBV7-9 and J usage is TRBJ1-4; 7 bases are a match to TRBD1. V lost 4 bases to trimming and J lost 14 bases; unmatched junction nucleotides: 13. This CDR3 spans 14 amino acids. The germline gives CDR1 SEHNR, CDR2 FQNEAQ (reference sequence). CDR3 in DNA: TGTGCCAGCAGCTCCGAACCGCTGGACAGGACCCTGTTTTTT. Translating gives CASSSEPLDRTLFF. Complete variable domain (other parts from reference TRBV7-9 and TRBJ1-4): DTGVSQNPRHKITKRGQNVTFRCDPISEHNRLYWYRQTLGQGPEFLTYFQNEAQLEKSRLLSDRFSAERPKGSFSTLEIQRTEQGDSAMYLCASSSEPLDRTLFFGSGTQLSVL.